This record looks at one T cell receptor beta chain sequence and its context. Its specific antigen is unknown. No much larger clonotype is one base removed from it; base qualities were not supplied. This sample is part of a study of human T cells and chemical hapten exposure (dated by TCRdb to about 2021). Broadly, across the study: For sensitization, 2% DPC in acetone was applied to an approximately 2 cm by approximately 2 cm area of upper inner arm skin. Blood for TCR sequencing was provided by twenty-nine alopecia patients at one to four time points (pre-sensitization, 2, 6 and 24 weeks). In alopecia patients, the study followed how the peripheral blood TCR repertoire changed in vivo over primary and secondary sensitization to diphenylcyclopropenone (DPC), a hapten. Patch testing was done on the upper back using Finn chambers containing 0.01% DPC, and results were scored after 6 days according to International Contact Dermatitis Research Group standards. Blood samples were taken from patients before sensitization (week 0) and then at 2, 6 and about 24 weeks after DPC sensitization. Alopecia areata with under or over 50% scalp involvement, alopecia totalis and alopecia universalis were represented in the patient cohort, which was mostly female. Libraries were pooled for sequencing, and variation in per-sample TCR yields was attributed mainly to small differences in library volumes within the pool. Weekly therapeutic DPC doses were additionally applied to the scalp of patients throughout the roughly 24-week study period.

What the study reported, not specific to this receptor: Because all patients had alopecia, a presumed autoimmune disease, the immune response of the patients might differ from that of healthy individuals. The number of PT1 expanded TCRs positively correlated with patch test score, significant at thresholds 8, 16 and 32 but not 4. Repeated subsampling changed both the strength of the expansion versus patch-test correlation and the threshold at which the correlation became significant. Compared with pre-sensitization or healthy control sets, expanded TCRs formed significantly more large CDR3 similarity clusters, which is consistent with antigen-driven responses. The number of TCRs above 1 in 1000 frequency did not change with DPC sensitization; there was no evidence of global repertoire structure alterations.

The germline V gene (reference sequence) sets CDR1 to GTSNPN and CDR2 to SVGIG. Trimmed from V: 3 bases; trimmed from J: 1 base; junction bases lacking a gene match: 3. The CDR3 measures 16 amino acids from cysteine to phenylalanine. Only the CDR3 portion is preserved as DNA: 48 bases, with reading frame beginning at the first base. According to the study, the label for this sample's time point signals: pre-sensitization, week 0. The sample's treatment or condition label is to be understood as: therapeutic diphenylcyclopropenone sensitization with weekly scalp DPC. At each patch-test visit, blood was drawn before the patch test was applied. To be eligible, patients had to be aged 18 to 70, diagnosed with alopecia and judged suitable for DPC therapy, while pregnant patients were excluded. Unfractionated whole blood was collected in Tempus Blood RNA tubes, and total RNA was extracted from that blood.

The receptor library was made with RACE. The sequencing machine was a NextSeq 500. During library preparation, unique molecular identifiers were attached to individual cDNA molecules so that TCRs could be counted in a quantitative, reproducible way. Each blood RNA sample was used to sequence both TCR alpha and TCR beta chains. Processing in the source paper ran as follows. Samples had a median of around 92,000 TCRs, with a range from roughly 20,000 to 690,600. The Decombinator software suite was used to annotate the V, J and CDR3 of the TCR reads. To make PS versus PT1 abundance plots, every sample was subsampled to the same number of TCRs (28,000). TCRs were defined as expanded if absent before sensitization and observed at least eight times at the 2-week time point. In-frame beta chains were kept once TCRdb had trimmed the public reads at Q25 with fastp and called clones with MiXCR. One record per CDR3 amino acid sequence lists the most common genes and DNA. For this entry, the V and J calls and clone size follow TCRdb and not the study's own pipeline. Here the sample has tens of thousands of distinct CDR3 sequences; about 14% occur a single time. The leading ten clones occupy approximately 4.5% of the sample.

Here the sequenced sample was whole blood, taken in connection with sensitization to the hapten diphenylcyclopropenone (DPC). The TCR sequence derives from a woman in her forties or fifties with alopecia areata. Some clones in this sample may be carry-over from other donors' samples. The rearrangement combines TRBV30 with TRBJ2-2; 12 bases in between match TRBD2. The sequence in DNA is TGTGCCTGGAGGCGACTAGCGGGAGTGAACACCGGGGAGCTGTTTTTT. It specifies CAWRRLAGVNTGELFF.